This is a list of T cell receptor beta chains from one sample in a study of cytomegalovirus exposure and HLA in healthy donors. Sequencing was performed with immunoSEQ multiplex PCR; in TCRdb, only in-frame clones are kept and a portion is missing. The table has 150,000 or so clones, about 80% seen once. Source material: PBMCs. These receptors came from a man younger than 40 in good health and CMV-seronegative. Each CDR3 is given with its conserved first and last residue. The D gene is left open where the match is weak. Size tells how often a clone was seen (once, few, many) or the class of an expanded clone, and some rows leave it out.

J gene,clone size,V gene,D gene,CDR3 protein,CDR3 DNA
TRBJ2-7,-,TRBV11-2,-,CASSSMDIYEQYF,TGTGCCAGCAGCTCCATGGACATCTACGAGCAGTACTTC
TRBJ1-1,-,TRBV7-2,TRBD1,CASSPGTGVTYTEAFF,TGTGCCAGCAGTCCCGGGACAGGGGTTACGTACACTGAAGCTTTCTTT
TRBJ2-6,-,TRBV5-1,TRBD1,CASRTKSGQGYLEGANVLTF,TGCGCCAGCAGAACTAAATCGGGACAGGGGTATCTCGAGGGGGCCAACGTCCTGACTTTC
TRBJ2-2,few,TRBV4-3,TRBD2,CASSQVLAGGDTGELFF,TGCGCCAGCAGCCAAGTACTAGCGGGAGGCGACACCGGGGAGCTGTTTTTT
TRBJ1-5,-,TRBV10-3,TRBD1,CAISAGGQGKGWDQPQHF,TGTGCCATCAGTGCCGGGGGACAGGGAAAAGGATGGGATCAGCCCCAGCATTTT
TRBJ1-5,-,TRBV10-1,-,CASSRVRAGAFSWDQPQHF,TGCGCCAGCAGTCGAGTCAGGGCAGGGGCCTTCAGCTGGGATCAGCCCCAGCATTTT
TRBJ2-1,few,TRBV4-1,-,CASSPRASEQFF,TGCGCCAGCAGCCCAAGAGCTAGTGAGCAGTTCTTC
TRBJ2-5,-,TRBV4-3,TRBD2,CASSPGTSGRETQYF,TGCGCCAGCAGCCCTGGGACTAGCGGGAGGGAGACCCAGTACTTC
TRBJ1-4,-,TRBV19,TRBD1,CASSIQGGREKLFF,TGTGCCAGTAGTATACAGGGGGGACGAGAAAAACTGTTTTTT
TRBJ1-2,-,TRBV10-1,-,CASSERANYGYTF,TGCGCCAGCAGTGAGCGAGCTAACTATGGCTACACCTTC
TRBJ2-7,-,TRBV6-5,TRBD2,CASSLRGGFHEQYF,TGTGCCAGCAGTTTACGGGGAGGGTTCCACGAGCAGTACTTC
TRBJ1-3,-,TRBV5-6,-,CASSLTRGYLGNTIYF,TGTGCCAGCAGCTTGACCAGGGGTTACTTGGGAAACACCATATATTTT
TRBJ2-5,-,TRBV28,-,CASMTDSPEVGTQYF,TGTGCCAGTATGACTGACTCGCCCGAGGTTGGGACCCAGTACTTC
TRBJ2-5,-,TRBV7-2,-,CASSLKETQYF,TGTGCCAGCAGCCTAAAAGAGACCCAGTACTTC
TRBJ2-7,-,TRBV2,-,CASSEALGRYEQYF,TGTGCCAGCAGTGAAGCGCTTGGGAGATACGAGCAGTACTTC
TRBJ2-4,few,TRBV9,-,CASSVSPAKNIQYF,TGTGCCAGCAGCGTTTCTCCAGCCAAAAACATTCAGTACTTC
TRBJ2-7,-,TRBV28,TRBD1,CASSPGTGVEQYF,TGTGCCAGCAGTCCCGGGACAGGGGTCGAGCAGTACTTC
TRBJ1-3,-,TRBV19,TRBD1,CASSASGGLAGNTIYF,TGTGCCAGTAGTGCCTCAGGGGGCCTGGCTGGAAACACCATATATTTT
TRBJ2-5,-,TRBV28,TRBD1,CANGQGGQETQYF,TGTGCCAACGGACAGGGGGGCCAAGAGACCCAGTACTTC
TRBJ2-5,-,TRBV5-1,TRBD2,CASSKDWRGIETQYF,TGCGCCAGCAGCAAGGACTGGCGGGGGATAGAGACCCAGTACTTC
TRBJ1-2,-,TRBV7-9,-,CASSAMGGALGYTF,TGTGCCAGCAGCGCCATGGGGGGGGCTCTTGGCTACACCTTC
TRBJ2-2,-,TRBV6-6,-,CASSNSDRYTGELFF,TGTGCCAGCAGCAATTCGGACAGATACACCGGGGAGCTGTTTTTT
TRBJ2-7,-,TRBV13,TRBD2,CASSLERTGKLAGVHEQYF,TGTGCCAGCAGCTTAGAACGGACAGGGAAACTAGCGGGAGTTCACGAGCAGTACTTC
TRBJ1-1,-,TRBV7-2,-,CASSLGDLEGRPGPEAFF,TGTGCCAGCAGCTTAGGGGACTTAGAGGGCAGGCCGGGACCTGAAGCTTTCTTT
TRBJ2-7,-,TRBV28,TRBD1,CASSSPGTGRNF,TGTGCCAGCAGTTCCCCCGGGACAGGGCGAAACTTC
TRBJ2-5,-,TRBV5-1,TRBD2,CASSLWGGTQETQYF,TGCGCCAGCAGCTTGTGGGGGGGTACCCAAGAGACCCAGTACTTC
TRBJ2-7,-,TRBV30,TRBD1,CAWTADRGPSYEQYF,TGTGCCTGGACCGCGGACAGGGGGCCATCCTACGAGCAGTACTTC